A single sample is the source of the 15 T cell receptor beta chains below, sequenced in a study of human T cells and chemical hapten exposure. Time point denoted: pre-sensitization, week 0. Treatment described: therapeutic diphenylcyclopropenone sensitization with weekly scalp DPC. TCRdb ran MiXCR on the RACE reads and lists one entry per CDR3 protein. The sample lists 200,000 to 300,000 distinct CDR3 sequences; around 9.3% were seen once. The specimen comprised whole blood, sampled in connection with sensitization to the hapten diphenylcyclopropenone (DPC). These receptors all come from a woman aged 40 to 49 with alopecia areata. Some clones in this sample may be carry-over from other donors' samples.

The CDR3, as DNA: TGTGCCAGCAGTTTAGACAGACGAATGAACACTGAAGCTTTCTTT. Translation: CASSLDRRMNTEAFF. The chain carries TRBV27 and TRBJ1-1; a weak D match, TRBD1 (5 bases). The germline V gene has CDR1 MNHEY and CDR2 SMNVEV (reference sequence). The CDR3 runs 15 residues. Trimming removed 2 bases at V and 0 bases at J, with 10 bases between.

The CDR3 region is CASSSGPSSGVYNEQFF. The CDR3 nucleotides read TGTGCCAGCAGTTCGGGACCCTCCTCAGGAGTATACAATGAGCAGTTCTTC. V gene TRBV27 combines with J gene TRBJ2-1; D assignment may be TRBD1 or TRBD2 (5 bases each). The CDR3 totals 17 residues. The V end lost 4 bases, the J end lost 4 bases, and 20 bases lay between the germline ends. The germline V gene encodes CDR1 MNHEY and CDR2 SMNVEV (reference sequence).

The V call is TRBV28, the J call TRBJ1-5; D is unclear. Germline values: CDR1 MDHEN, CDR2 SYDVKM. This CDR3 contains 14 residues. V dropped 5 bases and J dropped 9 bases, with 17 bases sitting between them. The CDR3 protein is CASSLPLPPRPQHF. Written as DNA, the CDR3 is TGTGCCAGCAGTCTCCCTCTACCCCCACGGCCCCAGCATTTT.

In its sample, this clonotype was seen many times. As DNA, the CDR3 is TGTGCCAGCAGCAAACCCCGGCCCCTGGGCGAGCAGTACTTC. Protein sequence: CASSKPRPLGEQYF. The V and J genes are TRBV21-1 and TRBJ2-7; no check of the table's D call, TRBD1, against the DNA was made. TRBV21-1 is a documented pseudogene. The length of the CDR3 is 14 residues.

This clonotype was detected a few times. The chain couples TRBV20-1 to TRBJ2-7, with TRBD1 identical over 10 bases. CDR3 size: 15 residues. V shed 7 bases and J 2 bases; nucleotides not matched to a gene: 11. Germline V gene lookup returns CDR1 DFQATT and CDR2 SNEGSKA (reference sequence). DNA of the CDR3: TGCAGTGTCAAATCCGGGACAGGGGTTACCTACGAGCAGTACTTC. It yields the protein CSVKSGTGVTYEQYF.

This chain uses TRBV6-2 or TRBV6-3 with TRBJ1-3; D may be TRBD1 (6 bases). Deletions cut 2 bases from V and 3 bases from J, with 8 bases between. The CDR3 spans 14 residues. Germline CDR1 and CDR2: MNHEY and SVGEGT. The CDR3 loop is CASSYTGIGNTIYF. As DNA, the CDR3 is TGTGCCAGCAGTTACACAGGGATTGGAAACACCATATATTTT.

This clonotype was seen more than once but under ten times. The rearrangement joins TRBV6-6 to TRBJ2-3, with 10 bases aligning to TRBD2. V shed 4 bases, J shed 3 bases, and the junction held 10 bases outside the gene matches. The length of the CDR3 is 17 residues. The V gene's germline CDR1 is MNHNY and CDR2 SVGAGI (reference sequence). CDR3 sequence (DNA): TGTGCCAGCAGTTCCGTCTTACTAGCGGGAACGACAGATACGCAGTATTTT. Translation gives CASSSVLLAGTTDTQYF.

The genes are TRBV9 and TRBJ2-3, with D maybe TRBD2 (6 bases). V lost 4 bases and J lost 7, with 13 bases in between. CDR3 length: 13 amino acids. Germline-derived CDR1 and CDR2 are SGDLS and YYNGEE. The CDR3 coding sequence is TGTGCCAGCAGCCCTCCCGGGGGTAATACGCAGTATTTT. This codes for CASSPPGGNTQYF.

In this sample, this clonotype turned up a few times. This chain connects TRBV12-3 or TRBV12-4 to TRBJ2-7, with TRBD1 matching 8 bases. V lost 6 bases, J lost 6 bases, and 10 bases stayed unmatched. CDR3 length: 14 amino acids. CDR3 nucleotides: TGTGCCAGCAGCTCACCCTGGACAGGGCCCGAGCAGTACTTC. This gives the protein CASSSPWTGPEQYF.

The V gene is TRBV10-3, the J gene TRBJ1-1; D is perhaps TRBD1 (5 bases). The CDR3 contains 14 residues. Trimming took off 3 bases at V and 2 bases at J, with 10 bases between the two ends. Germline lookup yields CDR1 ENHRY and CDR2 SYGVKD. CDR3 residues: CAISDRQTNTEAFF. The CDR3 DNA follows: TGTGCCATCAGTGACCGACAGACAAACACTGAAGCTTTCTTT.

The V and J genes are TRBV12-3 or TRBV12-4 and TRBJ2-3; either TRBD1 or TRBD2 may fit D (5 bases each). The CDR3 has 16 amino acids. V was cut by 3 bases and J by 3 bases, with 16 bases left in between. The CDR3 is CASSFGARRRTDTQYF. CDR3 bases: TGTGCCAGCAGTTTTGGGGCTAGGAGGCGAACAGATACGCAGTATTTT.

This chain uses TRBV20-1 with TRBJ1-2; D unresolved. Trimming removed 6 bases at V and 1 base at J, with 9 bases between. This CDR3 region has 12 residues. Germline loops: CDR1 DFQATT, CDR2 SNEGSKA (reference sequence). CDR3 DNA: TGCAGTGCCGCCCCGGATAACTATGGCTACACCTTC. It yields the protein CSAAPDNYGYTF.

This chain links TRBV7-2 with TRBJ2-5, with no clear D. Germline values: CDR1 SGHTA, CDR2 FQGNSA. The CDR3 is 14 residues long. Trimming took off 1 base at V and 1 base at J, with 7 bases between the two ends. The CDR3 DNA reads TGTGCCAGCAGCTTAGTACCACCCCAAGAGACCCAGTACTTC. This encodes CASSLVPPQETQYF.

This clonotype was seen a few times. The chain recombines TRBV7-2 with TRBJ2-6; D is unresolved. The CDR3 spans 16 residues. Trimming stripped 2 bases from V and 0 bases from J, with 8 bases between. CDR1 and CDR2 (germline): SGHTA, FQGNSA. The CDR3 region has the DNA TGTGCCAGCAGCTTATCGGTGGCCTCTGGGGCCAACGTCCTGACTTTC. Its protein is CASSLSVASGANVLTF. The variable domain in full, with the rest retrieved from reference TRBV7-2 and TRBJ2-6, is GAGVSQSPSNKVTEKGKDVELRCDPISGHTALYWYRQSLGQGLEFLIYFQGNSAPDKSGLPSDRFSAERTGGSVSTLTIQRTQQEDSAVYLCASSLSVASGANVLTFGAGSRLTVL.

This clonotype was seen at least ten times. J is TRBJ2-7 and V is TRBV6-6; D is unresolved. Deletions cut 7 bases from V and 4 bases from J, with 14 bases between. The germline V gene encodes CDR1 MNHNY and CDR2 SVGAGI (reference sequence). This CDR3 region has 13 residues. The CDR3 nucleotides are TGTGCCAGCAAGCAATGGGGTCCTTACGAGCAGTACTTC. Protein sequence: CASKQWGPYEQYF.